Listed below are T cell receptor beta chains from one sample, sequenced in a study of cytomegalovirus exposure and HLA in healthy donors. TCRdb's table, derived via immunoSEQ multiplex PCR, lists solely in-frame clones and lacks some. The data show 74,000 or so clones, 77% seen once. Input material: PBMCs. Receptor source: a man aged 50-60 years in good health and CMV-seropositive. Each CDR3 is given with its conserved first and last residue. The order of the fields is clone size, V gene, J gene, D gene, CDR3 protein, CDR3 DNA. D genes are given only for firm matches. Only part of the rows carry a size: once, few, many, or a class if the clone is expanded.

NA,TRBV10-3,TRBJ1-1,NA,CAISGGSGEAFF,TGTGCCATCAGTGGAGGGTCCGGTGAAGCTTTCTTT
NA,TRBV4-1,TRBJ2-7,TRBD2,CASSQLIGLGSYEQYF,TGCGCCAGCAGCCAACTGATCGGACTAGGATCCTACGAGCAGTACTTC
NA,TRBV4-2,TRBJ2-7,TRBD2,CASSQGAGGFYEQYF,TGTGCCAGCAGCCAAGGGGCGGGAGGCTTCTACGAGCAGTACTTC
few,TRBV27,TRBJ2-2,NA,CASSWARNTGELFF,TGTGCCAGCAGTTGGGCAAGAAACACCGGGGAGCTGTTTTTT
NA,TRBV21-1,TRBJ2-2,NA,CASSSRGDEGNHTGELFF,TGTGCCAGCAGCTCCCGGGGGGATGAGGGGAACCACACCGGGGAGCTGTTTTTT
NA,TRBV7-9,TRBJ1-1,NA,CASSSADREAFF,TGTGCCAGCAGCTCCGCCGACAGAGAAGCTTTCTTT
few,TRBV5-5,TRBJ1-2,NA,CASSLAEGFYGYTF,TGTGCCAGCAGCTTGGCCGAGGGTTTCTATGGCTACACCTTC
few,TRBV2,TRBJ1-2,TRBD1,CASRDRAGNGYTF,TGTGCCAGCAGGGACAGGGCGGGCAATGGCTACACCTTC
once,TRBV5-1,TRBJ1-1,NA,CASSQFDRNTEAFF,TGCGCCAGCAGCCAATTTGACAGGAACACTGAAGCTTTCTTT
NA,TRBV18,TRBJ2-7,TRBD1,CASSQGTAFYEQYF,TGTGCCAGCTCACAAGGGACAGCTTTCTACGAGCAGTACTTC
NA,TRBV19,TRBJ2-2,TRBD2,CASRAAGVAGELFF,TGTGCCAGTAGGGCAGCGGGAGTGGCCGGGGAGCTGTTTTTT
NA,TRBV5-8,TRBJ2-3,TRBD2,CASSLRLAGEADTQYF,TGTGCCAGCAGCTTGCGCCTAGCGGGAGAGGCAGATACGCAGTATTTT
NA,TRBV2,TRBJ2-2,TRBD2,CASSGLAGYTGELFF,TGTGCCAGCAGTGGACTAGCGGGGTACACCGGGGAGCTGTTTTTT
NA,TRBV21-1,TRBJ1-1,NA,CASSKAGGTPTGTEAFF,TGTGCCAGCAGCAAAGCGGGGGGGACCCCGACGGGGACTGAAGCTTTCTTT
NA,TRBV5-1,TRBJ2-1,TRBD2,CASNRWGGNEQFF,TGCGCCAGCAACCGGTGGGGGGGAAATGAGCAGTTCTTC
NA,TRBV19,TRBJ1-2,NA,CASSLGGAHYGYTF,TGTGCCAGTTCCTTAGGAGGGGCTCACTATGGCTACACCTTC
NA,TRBV5-1,TRBJ2-7,NA,CASSLEAGHYEQYF,TGCGCCAGCAGCTTGGAGGCAGGCCACTACGAGCAGTACTTC
NA,TRBV27,TRBJ2-2,TRBD2,CASHSGGMGGELFF,TGTGCCAGCCACTCGGGGGGGATGGGCGGGGAGCTGTTTTTT
NA,TRBV25-1,TRBJ1-4,TRBD1,CASSDSPTGVGEKLFF,TGTGCCAGCAGTGATTCCCCGACAGGGGTTGGTGAAAAACTGTTTTTT
NA,TRBV29-1,TRBJ2-1,TRBD2,CSVLAGGSNEQFF,TGCAGCGTCCTAGCGGGAGGGAGCAATGAGCAGTTCTTC
NA,TRBV18,TRBJ2-6,TRBD1,CASSPSRGSGANVLTF,TGTGCCAGCTCACCCAGCAGGGGGTCTGGGGCCAACGTCCTGACTTTC
NA,TRBV7-9,TRBJ2-3,TRBD2,CASSEGLGFTDTQYF,TGTGCCAGCAGCGAAGGACTAGGGTTTACAGATACGCAGTATTTT
NA,TRBV19,TRBJ1-4,TRBD1,CASSRDRGYREKLFF,TGTGCCAGTAGCCGGGACAGGGGTTATCGGGAAAAACTGTTTTTT
NA,TRBV28,TRBJ1-4,TRBD1,CASSPDREEEKLFF,TGTGCCAGCAGCCCCGACAGGGAGGAGGAAAAACTGTTTTTT
NA,TRBV10-3,TRBJ2-3,TRBD1,CAISGAGGARTDTQYF,TGTGCCATCAGTGGGGCAGGGGGCGCGAGAACAGATACGCAGTATTTT
NA,TRBV15,TRBJ2-1,TRBD2,CATSRVLAGINNEQFF,TGTGCCACCAGCAGAGTGTTAGCGGGTATTAACAATGAGCAGTTCTTC
few,TRBV30,TRBJ2-7,NA,CAWSEREPYEQYF,TGTGCCTGGAGTGAGAGGGAGCCCTACGAGCAGTACTTC
once,TRBV4-1,TRBJ1-2,NA,CASSQDIQGIYGYTF,TGCGCCAGCAGCCAAGATATTCAGGGGATCTATGGCTACACCTTC
NA,TRBV5-1,TRBJ2-7,NA,CASYLAGKQYF,TGCGCCAGTTACCTGGCCGGGAAGCAGTACTTC
NA,TRBV7-9,TRBJ1-1,TRBD1,CASSFPRDRPMNTEAFF,TGTGCCAGCAGCTTCCCCCGGGACAGGCCCATGAACACTGAAGCTTTCTTT
NA,TRBV5-4,TRBJ2-7,NA,CASSLGVGTYEQYF,TGTGCCAGCAGCTTAGGGGTGGGGACCTACGAGCAGTACTTC
NA,TRBV27,TRBJ2-3,TRBD2,CASSPPYQTSGSTDTQYF,TGTGCCAGCAGTCCCCCATACCAGACTAGCGGGAGCACAGATACGCAGTATTTT
NA,TRBV18,TRBJ2-2,NA,CASSPRRTADTGELFF,TGTGCCAGCTCACCAAGGAGGACGGCGGACACCGGGGAGCTGTTTTTT
NA,TRBV6-1,TRBJ2-2,NA,CASNGDRMNTGELFF,TGTGCCAGCAATGGCGACAGGATGAACACCGGGGAGCTGTTTTTT
NA,TRBV6-6,TRBJ1-4,NA,CASSYSETDLNEKLFF,TGTGCCAGCAGTTACTCGGAGACAGATCTAAATGAAAAACTGTTTTTT
NA,TRBV13,TRBJ2-1,TRBD1,CASSPTFGTGYNEQFF,TGTGCCAGCAGCCCAACGTTTGGGACAGGATACAATGAGCAGTTCTTC
NA,TRBV2,TRBJ2-5,NA,CASSAPQQKETQYF,TGTGCCAGCAGTGCTCCACAGCAGAAAGAGACCCAGTACTTC
NA,TRBV12-5,TRBJ2-3,TRBD1,CASAWDSGTDTQYF,TGTGCTAGTGCGTGGGACAGCGGCACAGATACGCAGTATTTT
once,TRBV30,TRBJ1-4,NA,CAWSGGLLTNEKLFF,TGTGCCTGGAGTGGGGGACTTCTAACTAATGAAAAACTGTTTTTT